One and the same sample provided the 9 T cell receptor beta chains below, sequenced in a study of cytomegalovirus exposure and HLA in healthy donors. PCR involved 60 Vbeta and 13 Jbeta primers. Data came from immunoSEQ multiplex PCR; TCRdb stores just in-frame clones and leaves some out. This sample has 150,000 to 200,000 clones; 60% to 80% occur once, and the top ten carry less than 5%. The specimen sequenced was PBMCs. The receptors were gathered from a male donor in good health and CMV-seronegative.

CDR3 residues: CASSLGTGLDEAFF. Here the CDR3 DNA reads TGTGCCAGCAGCTTGGGGACAGGGTTGGATGAAGCTTTCTTT. The chain uses TRBV5-4 and TRBJ1-1, with 8 bases identical to TRBD1. The CDR3 totals 14 residues. V dropped 0 bases and J dropped 7; count of bases not matched to a gene: 5. Germline values: CDR1 SGHNT, CDR2 YYREEE (reference sequence).

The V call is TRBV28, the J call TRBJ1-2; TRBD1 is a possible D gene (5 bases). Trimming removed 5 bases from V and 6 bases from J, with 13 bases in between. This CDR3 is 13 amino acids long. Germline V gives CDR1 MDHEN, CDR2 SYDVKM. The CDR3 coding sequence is TGTGCCAGCAGTGTCGAAGGGACTAATGGCTACACCTTC. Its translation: CASSVEGTNGYTF.

CDR3 in DNA: TGTGCCAGCAGCTTGGGACCGACTAAGGAATGGGCCCTCCACTTT. Translated, it gives CASSLGPTKEWALHF. This chain connects TRBV5-8 to TRBJ1-6, with D unresolved. Germline loops: CDR1 SGHTS, CDR2 YDEGEE. The V end was cut by 0 bases, the J end by 14 bases, with 18 bases between. The CDR3 extends over 15 amino acids.

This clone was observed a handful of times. In DNA form, the CDR3 reads TGTGCCAGCAGCGTGGACAGGGGGCTAGAGGAGCAGTACTTC. Amino acids: CASSVDRGLEEQYF. V gene TRBV2 combines with J gene TRBJ2-7, with 11 bases fitting TRBD1. CDR1 and CDR2 from the germline V gene are SNHLY and FYNNEI. The CDR3 consists of 14 residues. V trimming: 6 bases; J trimming: 7 bases; junction bases outside the gene matches: 8.

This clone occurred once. CDR3 amino acids: CASSLDSGLGDTQYF. The CDR3, as DNA: TGTGCCAGCAGCTTGGATAGCGGGTTAGGAGATACGCAGTATTTT. The chain employs TRBV5-4 and TRBJ2-3; 7 bases map to TRBD2. Germline assignment: CDR1 SGHNT and CDR2 YYREEE (reference sequence). The CDR3 has 15 residues. V lost 0 bases, J lost 5 bases, and 6 bases stayed unmatched. The entire variable domain, with the rest obtained from reference TRBV5-4 and TRBJ2-3, is as follows: ETGVTQSPTHLIKTRGQQVTLRCSSQSGHNTVSWYQQALGQGPQFIFQYYREEENGRGNFPPRFSGLQFPNYSSELNVNALELDDSALYLCASSLDSGLGDTQYFGPGTRLTVL.

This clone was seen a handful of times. The CDR3 region is CASSLQGTYTDTQYF. CDR3 coding DNA: TGTGCCAGCAGTTTACAGGGGACATACACAGATACGCAGTATTTT. The chain uses TRBV28 and TRBJ2-3; D perhaps matches TRBD1 (6 bases). This CDR3 has 15 amino acids. CDR1 MDHEN and CDR2 SYDVKM come from the germline V gene. The V end lost 2 bases, the J end lost 2 bases, and 11 bases lay between the germline ends.

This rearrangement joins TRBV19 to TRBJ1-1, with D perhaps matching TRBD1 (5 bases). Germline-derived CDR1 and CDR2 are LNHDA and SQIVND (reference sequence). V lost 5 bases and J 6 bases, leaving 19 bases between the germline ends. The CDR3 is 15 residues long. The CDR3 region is CASSLTGFLGAEAFF. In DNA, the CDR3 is TGTGCCAGTAGTTTAACAGGTTTCCTGGGCGCTGAAGCTTTCTTT. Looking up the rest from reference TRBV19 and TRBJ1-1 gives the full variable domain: DGGITQSPKYLFRKEGQNVTLSCEQNLNHDAMYWYRQDPGQGLRLIYYSQIVNDFQKGDIAEGYSVSREKKESFPLTVTSAQKNPTAFYLCASSLTGFLGAEAFFGQGTRLTVV.

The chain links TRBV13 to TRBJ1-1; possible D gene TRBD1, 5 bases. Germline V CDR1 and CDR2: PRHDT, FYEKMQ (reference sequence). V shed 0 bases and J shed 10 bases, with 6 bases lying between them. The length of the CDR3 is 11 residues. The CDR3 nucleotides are TGTGCCAGCAGCTTAGGTAGGGGAGCTTTCTTT. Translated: CASSLGRGAFF.

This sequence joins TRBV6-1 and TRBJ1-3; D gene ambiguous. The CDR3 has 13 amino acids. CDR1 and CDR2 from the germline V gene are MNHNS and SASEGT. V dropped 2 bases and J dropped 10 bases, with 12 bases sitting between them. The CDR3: CASSESWERTIYF. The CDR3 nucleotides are TGTGCCAGCAGTGAAAGCTGGGAGAGAACCATATATTTT.